The T cell receptor beta chain described here comes from a study of naive and memory T cell subsets. Cells stained for CD3, CD4, CD8, CD45RA and CD27 were sorted into four subsets. Sorting gates: effector memory CD45RA-CD27-, EMRA CD45RA+CD27-. Two oligonucleotides, mixed equimolar, formed the beta constant-region primer covering TRBC1 and TRBC2. TCRdb processed the UMI-ligation and nested PCR reads anew with MiXCR; each CDR3 protein has one entry. This table holds under 40,000 distinct CDR3 sequences, roughly 15% found once. The CDR3 spans 14 residues. Looked up from germline, CDR1 is SEHNR and CDR2 is FQNEAQ (reference sequence). V lost 0 bases and J 1 base, leaving 6 bases between the germline ends. Remarks on this clonotype: The antigen is not known.

Study-wide findings and caveats: In CD4 and CD8 cells, diversity dropped from naive through EMRA. Over 85% of naive TCR sequences appeared only once, unlike memory subsets.

The clonotype was recovered from a human donor in good health. This chain joins TRBV7-9 and TRBJ1-1, with D hard to call. Specimen: effector memory CD4+ T cells from blood. Subset here: effector memory, CD45RA- CD27-. CDR3 bases: TGTGCCAGCAGCTTAGCTCCCGCGAACACTGAAGCTTTCTTT. This codes for CASSLAPANTEAFF.